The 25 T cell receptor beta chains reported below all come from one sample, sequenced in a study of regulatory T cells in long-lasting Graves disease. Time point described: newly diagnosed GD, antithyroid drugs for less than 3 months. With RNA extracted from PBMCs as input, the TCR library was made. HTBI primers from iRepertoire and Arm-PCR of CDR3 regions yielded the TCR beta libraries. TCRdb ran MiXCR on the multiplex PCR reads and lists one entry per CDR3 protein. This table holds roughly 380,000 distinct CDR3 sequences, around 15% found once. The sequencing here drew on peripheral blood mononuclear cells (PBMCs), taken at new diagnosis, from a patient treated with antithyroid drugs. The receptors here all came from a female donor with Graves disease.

The DNA for the CDR3 is TGTGCCAGCAGGTCGACGGCGGGGGAGCAGTTCTTC. Translation: CASRSTAGEQFF. The gene calls are TRBV7-2 and TRBJ2-1; perhaps TRBD2 as D (6 bases). CDR3 length: 12 residues. Germline V lookup: CDR1 SGHTA, CDR2 FQGNSA. V gave up 6 bases and J gave up 10 bases, with 13 bases separating them.

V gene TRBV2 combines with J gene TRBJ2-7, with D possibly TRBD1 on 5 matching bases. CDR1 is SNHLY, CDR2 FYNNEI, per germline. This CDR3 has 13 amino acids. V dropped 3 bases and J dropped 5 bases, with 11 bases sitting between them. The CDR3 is CASSDFGRDEQYF. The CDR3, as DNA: TGTGCCAGCAGTGATTTTGGCAGGGACGAGCAGTACTTC.

The chain's CDR3 is CATSDPTNSYEQYF. CDR3 DNA sequence: TGTGCCACCAGTGACCCGACTAACTCCTACGAGCAGTACTTC. This rearrangement joins TRBV24-1 to TRBJ2-7, with D possibly TRBD2 on 5 matching bases. The ends were cut back, 4 bases at V and 0 bases at J, with 9 bases in the middle. The V gene's germline CDR1 is KGHDR and CDR2 SFDVKD. The CDR3 loop spans 14 amino acids.

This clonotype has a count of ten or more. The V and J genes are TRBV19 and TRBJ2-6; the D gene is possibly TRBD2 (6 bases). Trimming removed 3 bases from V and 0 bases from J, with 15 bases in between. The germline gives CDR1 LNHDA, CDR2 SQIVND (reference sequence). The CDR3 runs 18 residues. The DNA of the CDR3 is TGTGCCAGTAGTATCCGACGGGGGAGAGGCTCTGGGGCCAACGTCCTGACTTTC. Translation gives CASSIRRGRGSGANVLTF. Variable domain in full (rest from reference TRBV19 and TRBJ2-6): DGGITQSPKYLFRKEGQNVTLSCEQNLNHDAMYWYRQDPGQGLRLIYYSQIVNDFQKGDIAEGYSVSREKKESFPLTVTSAQKNPTAFYLCASSIRRGRGSGANVLTFGAGSRLTVL.

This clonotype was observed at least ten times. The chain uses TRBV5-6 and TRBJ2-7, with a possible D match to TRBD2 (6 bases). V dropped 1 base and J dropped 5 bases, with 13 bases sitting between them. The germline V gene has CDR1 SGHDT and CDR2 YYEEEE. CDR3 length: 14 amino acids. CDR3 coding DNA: TGTGCCAGCAGCTTGACGGGAGACACGGACGAGCAGTACTTC. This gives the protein CASSLTGDTDEQYF.

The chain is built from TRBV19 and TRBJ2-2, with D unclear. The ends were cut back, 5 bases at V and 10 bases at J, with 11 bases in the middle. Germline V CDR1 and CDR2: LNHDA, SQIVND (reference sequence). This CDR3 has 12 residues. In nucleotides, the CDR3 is TGTGCCAGTAGTGCTATGATGATGGAGCTGTTTTTT. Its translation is CASSAMMMELFF.

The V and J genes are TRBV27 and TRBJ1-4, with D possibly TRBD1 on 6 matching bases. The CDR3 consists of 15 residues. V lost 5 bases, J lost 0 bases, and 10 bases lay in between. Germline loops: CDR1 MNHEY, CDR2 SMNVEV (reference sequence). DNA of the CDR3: TGTGCCAGCAGTGTACGGACAGCAACTAATGAAAAACTGTTTTTT. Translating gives CASSVRTATNEKLFF. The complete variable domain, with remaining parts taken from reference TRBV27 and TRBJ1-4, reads EAQVTQNPRYLITVTGKKLTVTCSQNMNHEYMSWYRQDPGLGLRQIYYSMNVEVTDKGDVPEGYKVSRKEKRNFPLILESPSPNQTSLYFCASSVRTATNEKLFFGSGTQLSVL.

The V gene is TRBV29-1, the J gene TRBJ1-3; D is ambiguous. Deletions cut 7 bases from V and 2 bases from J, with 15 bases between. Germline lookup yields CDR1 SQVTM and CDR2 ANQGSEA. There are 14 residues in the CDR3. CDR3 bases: TGCAGCGCAGAGAGGGTGTCCCCTGGAAACACCATATATTTT. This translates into CSAERVSPGNTIYF.

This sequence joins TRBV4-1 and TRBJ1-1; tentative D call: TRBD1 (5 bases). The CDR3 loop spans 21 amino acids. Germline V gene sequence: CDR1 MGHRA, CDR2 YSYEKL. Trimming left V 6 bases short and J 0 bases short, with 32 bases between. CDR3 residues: CASRPRNWYLAGPKMNTEAFF. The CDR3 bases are TGCGCCAGCAGGCCAAGGAATTGGTACCTGGCAGGGCCGAAGATGAACACTGAAGCTTTCTTT.

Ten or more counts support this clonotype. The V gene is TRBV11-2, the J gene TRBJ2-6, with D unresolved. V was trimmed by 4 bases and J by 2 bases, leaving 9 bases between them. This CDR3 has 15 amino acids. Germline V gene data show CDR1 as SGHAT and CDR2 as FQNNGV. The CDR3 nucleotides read TGTGCCAGCAGCTCATCTACCACTGGGGCCAACGTCCTGACTTTC. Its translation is CASSSSTTGANVLTF.

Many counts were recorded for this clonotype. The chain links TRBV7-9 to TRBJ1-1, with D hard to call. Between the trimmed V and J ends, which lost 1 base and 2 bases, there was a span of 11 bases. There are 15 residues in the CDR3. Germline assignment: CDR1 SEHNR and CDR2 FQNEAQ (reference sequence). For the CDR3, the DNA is TGTGCCAGCAGCTTAGTAATATCGGGCAACACTGAAGCTTTCTTT. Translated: CASSLVISGNTEAFF. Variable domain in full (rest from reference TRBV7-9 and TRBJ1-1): DTGVSQNPRHKITKRGQNVTFRCDPISEHNRLYWYRQTLGQGPEFLTYFQNEAQLEKSRLLSDRFSAERPKGSFSTLEIQRTEQGDSAMYLCASSLVISGNTEAFFGQGTRLTVV.

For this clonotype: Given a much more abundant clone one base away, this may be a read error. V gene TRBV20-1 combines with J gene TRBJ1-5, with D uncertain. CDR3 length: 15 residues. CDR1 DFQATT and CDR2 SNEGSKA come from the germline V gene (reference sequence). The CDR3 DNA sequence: TGCGGTGCTAGCCCGGCACGGGTTAGCAATCAGCCCCAGCATTTT. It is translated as CGASPARVSNQPQHF.

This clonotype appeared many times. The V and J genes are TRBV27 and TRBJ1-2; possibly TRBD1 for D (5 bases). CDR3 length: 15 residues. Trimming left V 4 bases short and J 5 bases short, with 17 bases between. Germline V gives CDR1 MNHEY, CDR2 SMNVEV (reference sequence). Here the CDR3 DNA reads TGTGCCAGCAGTTCCGAGGGGATGAGCCCATATGGCTACACCTTC. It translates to CASSSEGMSPYGYTF.

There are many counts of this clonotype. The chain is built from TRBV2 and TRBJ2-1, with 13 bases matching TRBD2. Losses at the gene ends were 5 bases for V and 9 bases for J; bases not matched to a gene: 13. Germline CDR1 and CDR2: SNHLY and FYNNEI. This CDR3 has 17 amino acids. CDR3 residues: CASSLTRLAGGVTEQFF. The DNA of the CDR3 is TGTGCCAGCAGTCTCACTAGACTAGCGGGGGGCGTCACTGAGCAGTTCTTC.

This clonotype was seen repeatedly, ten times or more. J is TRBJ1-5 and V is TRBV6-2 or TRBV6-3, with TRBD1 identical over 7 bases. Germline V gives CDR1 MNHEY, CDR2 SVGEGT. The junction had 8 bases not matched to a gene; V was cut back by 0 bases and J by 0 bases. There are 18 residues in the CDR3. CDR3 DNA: TGTGCCAGCAGTTACTCGAGGTCAGGGGGGTATAGCAATCAGCCCCAGCATTTT. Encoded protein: CASSYSRSGGYSNQPQHF.

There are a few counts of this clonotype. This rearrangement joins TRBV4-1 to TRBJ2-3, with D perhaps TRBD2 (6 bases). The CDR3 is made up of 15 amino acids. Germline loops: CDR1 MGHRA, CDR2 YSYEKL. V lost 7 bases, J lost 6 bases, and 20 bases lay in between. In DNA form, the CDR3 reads TGCGCCAGCACCGCAAGTTTGGGAGGTCCGGATACGCAGTATTTT. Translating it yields CASTASLGGPDTQYF.

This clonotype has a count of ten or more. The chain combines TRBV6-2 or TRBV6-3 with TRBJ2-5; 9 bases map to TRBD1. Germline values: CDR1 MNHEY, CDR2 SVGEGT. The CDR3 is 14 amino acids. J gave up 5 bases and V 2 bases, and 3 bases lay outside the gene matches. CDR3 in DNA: TGTGCCAGCAGTTACCGGGACAGGGTTGAGACCCAGTACTTC. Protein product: CASSYRDRVETQYF.

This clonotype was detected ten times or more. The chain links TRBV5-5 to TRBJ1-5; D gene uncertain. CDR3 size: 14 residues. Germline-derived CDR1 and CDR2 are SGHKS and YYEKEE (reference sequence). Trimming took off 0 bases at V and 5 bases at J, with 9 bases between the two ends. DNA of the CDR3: TGTGCCAGCAGCTTGGATGAAGGGTATCAGCCCCAGCATTTT. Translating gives CASSLDEGYQPQHF.

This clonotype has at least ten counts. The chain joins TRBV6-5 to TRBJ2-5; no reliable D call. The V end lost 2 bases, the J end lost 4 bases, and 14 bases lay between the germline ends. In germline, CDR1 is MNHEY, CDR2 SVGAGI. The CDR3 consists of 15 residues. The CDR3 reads CASSYVQSSGETQYF. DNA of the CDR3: TGTGCCAGCAGTTACGTACAGAGTTCAGGAGAGACCCAGTACTTC.

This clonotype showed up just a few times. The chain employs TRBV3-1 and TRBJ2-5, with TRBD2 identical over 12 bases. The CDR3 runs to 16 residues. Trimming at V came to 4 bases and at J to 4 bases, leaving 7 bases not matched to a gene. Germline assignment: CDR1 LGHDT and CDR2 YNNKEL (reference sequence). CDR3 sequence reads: CASSPGSSGGGETQYF. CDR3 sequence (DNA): TGTGCCAGCAGCCCCGGCTCTAGCGGGGGGGGAGAGACCCAGTACTTC.

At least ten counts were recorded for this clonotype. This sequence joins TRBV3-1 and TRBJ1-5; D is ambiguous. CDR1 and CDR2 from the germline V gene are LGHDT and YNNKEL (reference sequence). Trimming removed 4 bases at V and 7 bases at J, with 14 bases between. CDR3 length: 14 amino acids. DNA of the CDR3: TGTGCCAGCAGCCTCAACTTACTGAACCAGCCCCAGCATTTT. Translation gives CASSLNLLNQPQHF.

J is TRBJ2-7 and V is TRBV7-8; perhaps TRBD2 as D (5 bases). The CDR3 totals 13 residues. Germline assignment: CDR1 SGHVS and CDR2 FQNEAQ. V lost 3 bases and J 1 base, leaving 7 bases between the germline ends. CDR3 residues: CASSFRTSYEQYF. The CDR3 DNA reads TGTGCCAGCAGCTTCCGGACTTCCTACGAGCAGTACTTC.

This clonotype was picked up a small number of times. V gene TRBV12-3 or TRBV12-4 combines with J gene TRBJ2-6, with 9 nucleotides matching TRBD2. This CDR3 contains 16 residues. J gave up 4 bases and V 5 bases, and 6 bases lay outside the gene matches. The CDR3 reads CASSPAGGLGANVLTF. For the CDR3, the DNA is TGTGCCAGCAGTCCCGCGGGGGGGCTGGGGGCCAACGTCCTGACTTTC.

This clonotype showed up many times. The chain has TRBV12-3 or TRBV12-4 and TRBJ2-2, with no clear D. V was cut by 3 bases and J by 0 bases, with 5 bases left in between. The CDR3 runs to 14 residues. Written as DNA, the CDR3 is TGTGCCAGCAGTTTGACCCCGAACACCGGGGAGCTGTTTTTT. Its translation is CASSLTPNTGELFF.

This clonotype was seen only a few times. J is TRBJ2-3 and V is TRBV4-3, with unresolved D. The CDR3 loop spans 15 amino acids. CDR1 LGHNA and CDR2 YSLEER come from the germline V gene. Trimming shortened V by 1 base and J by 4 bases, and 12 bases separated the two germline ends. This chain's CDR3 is CASSQAGISPDTQYF. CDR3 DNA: TGCGCCAGCAGCCAAGCAGGAATTAGCCCAGATACGCAGTATTTT.